A single sample gave rise to the 32 T cell receptor beta chains below, sequenced in a study of T cell responses to AZD1222 COVID-19 vaccine. Some clones are missing from TCRdb's copy, which holds only in-frame ones; the method was immunoSEQ multiplex PCR. The data hold under 150,000 clones, with 85% to 95% observed a single time. The material sequenced was peripheral blood, taken on day 0 of AZD1222 vaccination. Receptor source: an adult in good health.

The rearrangement joins TRBV28 to TRBJ2-1, with 12 bases matching TRBD2. V lost 5 bases and J lost 8; bases outside the gene matches: 7. CDR1 is MDHEN, CDR2 SYDVKM, per germline. This CDR3 comprises 15 residues. Here the CDR3 DNA reads TGTGCCAGCAGTGTAGCTAGCGGGGGGGAGGATGAGCAGTTCTTC. This encodes CASSVASGGEDEQFF.

The gene calls are TRBV7-9 and TRBJ2-7; 8 bases match TRBD2. The V gene end was trimmed by 0 bases and the J gene end by 2 bases; junction bases not matched to a gene: 0. Germline V gives CDR1 SEHNR, CDR2 FQNEAQ (reference sequence). The CDR3 runs to 14 residues. The CDR3 loop is CASSLAGRAYEQYF. The CDR3 region has the DNA TGTGCCAGCAGCTTAGCCGGGAGGGCCTACGAGCAGTACTTC. Using reference TRBV7-9 and TRBJ2-7 for the parts outside the CDR3, the full variable domain is DTGVSQNPRHKITKRGQNVTFRCDPISEHNRLYWYRQTLGQGPEFLTYFQNEAQLEKSRLLSDRFSAERPKGSFSTLEIQRTEQGDSAMYLCASSLAGRAYEQYFGPGTRLTVT.

V is TRBV12-3 or TRBV12-4 and J is TRBJ1-4; TRBD1 matches 8 bases. The length of the CDR3 is 13 residues. Trimming at V came to 8 bases and at J to 13 bases, leaving 12 bases not matched to a gene. The DNA of the CDR3 is TGTGCCAGCGGTGACAGGGGCCGGGGGGGACTGTTTTTT. Translating gives CASGDRGRGGLFF.

The V and J genes are TRBV19 and TRBJ2-3; 8 nucleotides line up with TRBD1. In germline, CDR1 is LNHDA, CDR2 SQIVND (reference sequence). The CDR3 loop spans 14 amino acids. V trimming: 5 bases; J trimming: 0 bases; junction bases outside the gene matches: 1. In nucleotides, the CDR3 is TGTGCCAGTAGTCAGGGGGCAAGCACAGATACGCAGTATTTT. Translating gives CASSQGASTDTQYF. Full variable domain (missing parts from reference TRBV19 and TRBJ2-3): DGGITQSPKYLFRKEGQNVTLSCEQNLNHDAMYWYRQDPGQGLRLIYYSQIVNDFQKGDIAEGYSVSREKKESFPLTVTSAQKNPTAFYLCASSQGASTDTQYFGPGTRLTVL.

The chain has TRBV18 and TRBJ1-5; D is unclear. The ends were cut back, 3 bases at V and 0 bases at J, with 6 bases in the middle. Germline lookup yields CDR1 KGHSH and CDR2 LQKENI. CDR3 length equals 14 residues. The CDR3: CASSPGVSNQPQHF. The CDR3 DNA is TGTGCCAGCTCACCGGGAGTTAGCAATCAGCCCCAGCATTTT.

The J gene is TRBJ1-2, the V gene TRBV3-1 (or the pseudogene TRBV3-2); 9 bases map to TRBD1. The CDR3 contains 15 residues. CDR1 is LGHDT, CDR2 YNNKEL, per germline (reference sequence). Trimming took 1 base from V and 4 from J; bases not matched to a gene: 4. CDR3 in amino acids: CASSQGTGGGYGYTF. In DNA, the CDR3 is TGTGCCAGCAGCCAAGGAACAGGGGGCGGCTATGGCTACACCTTC.

The V gene is TRBV27, the J gene TRBJ1-6, with 7 bases that match TRBD1. The CDR3 consists of 14 residues. J lost 12 bases, V lost 4 bases, and 9 bases had no gene match. Germline V CDR1 and CDR2: MNHEY, SMNVEV (reference sequence). CDR3 DNA sequence: TGTGCCAGCAGTTCGACAGGGCCGGAGGGACCCCTCCACTTT. It is translated as CASSSTGPEGPLHF.

J is TRBJ1-5 and V is TRBV12-5, with 9 bases identical to TRBD1. CDR3 length: 15 residues. Germline CDR1 is LGHNT and CDR2 is FRNRAP. J lost 2 bases, V lost 5 bases, and 4 bases had no gene match. DNA of the CDR3: TGTGCTAGTGGTACAGGGGGCGCGGGCAATCAGCCCCAGCATTTT. Its protein product is CASGTGGAGNQPQHF.

V is TRBV2 and J is TRBJ2-5; 7 nucleotides match TRBD1. Trimming at V came to 1 base and at J to 5 bases, leaving 10 bases not matched to a gene. This CDR3 contains 16 residues. Germline V gives CDR1 SNHLY, CDR2 FYNNEI. CDR3 nucleotides: TGTGCCAGCAGTGAAGAGGCAGTGACAGGGTACGAGACCCAGTACTTC. Translated, it gives CASSEEAVTGYETQYF. The whole variable domain, filled in from reference TRBV2 and TRBJ2-5, reads EPEVTQTPSHQVTQMGQEVILRCVPISNHLYFYWYRQILGQKVEFLVSFYNNEISEKSEIFDDQFSVERPDGSNFTLKIRSTKLEDSAMYFCASSEEAVTGYETQYFGPGTRLLVL.

The chain links TRBV9 to TRBJ1-2; possibly TRBD1 for D (5 bases). This CDR3 is built from 12 residues. The germline V gene has CDR1 SGDLS and CDR2 YYNGEE. Deletions cut 3 bases from V and 6 bases from J, with 9 bases between. DNA for the CDR3: TGTGCCAGCAGCGCCGGGACGGATGGCTACACCTTC. Translation gives CASSAGTDGYTF.

The chain combines TRBV2 with TRBJ2-5; 10 bases align to TRBD2. With 2 bases clipped from V and 5 bases from J, the junction kept 5 bases outside the gene matches. Per the germline V gene, CDR1 is SNHLY and CDR2 is FYNNEI. The CDR3 is made up of 15 amino acids. CDR3 sequence: CASSELAGVKETQYF. CDR3 nucleotides: TGTGCCAGCAGTGAACTAGCGGGAGTCAAGGAGACCCAGTACTTC. Filled out from reference TRBV2 and TRBJ2-5, the complete variable domain reads EPEVTQTPSHQVTQMGQEVILRCVPISNHLYFYWYRQILGQKVEFLVSFYNNEISEKSEIFDDQFSVERPDGSNFTLKIRSTKLEDSAMYFCASSELAGVKETQYFGPGTRLLVL.

The chain employs TRBV9 and TRBJ2-2; 8 bases match TRBD1. The J segment lost 4 bases and the V segment lost 0 bases, leaving 5 bases of the junction unmatched. From germline, CDR1 is SGDLS and CDR2 YYNGEE. The CDR3 is 16 amino acids. The chain's CDR3 is CASSVEGQGLTGELFF. As DNA, the CDR3 is TGTGCCAGCAGCGTAGAAGGACAGGGCCTCACCGGGGAGCTGTTTTTT.

V usage is TRBV2 and J usage is TRBJ2-7, with 11 bases that match TRBD2. The CDR3 length is 18 residues. CDR1 and CDR2 from the germline V gene are SNHLY and FYNNEI. The V segment lost 6 bases and the J segment 2 bases; nucleotides outside the gene matches: 15. DNA for the CDR3: TGTGCCAGCAGCGGGACCCCCCCGGGACTAGCGGTGACCTACGAGCAGTACTTC. It specifies CASSGTPPGLAVTYEQYF. Complete variable domain (other parts from reference TRBV2 and TRBJ2-7): EPEVTQTPSHQVTQMGQEVILRCVPISNHLYFYWYRQILGQKVEFLVSFYNNEISEKSEIFDDQFSVERPDGSNFTLKIRSTKLEDSAMYFCASSGTPPGLAVTYEQYFGPGTRLTVT.

V is TRBV7-8 and J is TRBJ2-2; D is perhaps TRBD1 (5 bases). Germline V gives CDR1 SGHVS, CDR2 FQNEAQ. With 4 bases removed from V and 0 bases from J, the gap between germline ends came to 9 bases. This CDR3 is built from 15 residues. CDR3 in amino acids: CASSYLGPNTGELFF. CDR3 DNA sequence: TGTGCCAGCAGCTACCTGGGGCCGAACACCGGGGAGCTGTTTTTT. Full variable domain (remainder filled in from reference TRBV7-8 and TRBJ2-2): GAGVSQSPRYKVAKRGQDVALRCDPISGHVSLFWYQQALGQGPEFLTYFQNEAQLDKSGLPSDRFFAERPEGSVSTLKIQRTQQEDSAVYLCASSYLGPNTGELFFGEGSRLTVL.

The J gene is TRBJ1-1, the V gene TRBV6-5, with TRBD1 matching over 8 bases. The CDR3 has 13 residues. Germline V lookup: CDR1 MNHEY, CDR2 SVGAGI. J gave up 5 bases and V 7 bases, and 6 bases lay outside the gene matches. CDR3 residues: CASTGQGFTEAFF. CDR3 nucleotides: TGTGCCAGCACTGGACAGGGCTTTACTGAAGCTTTCTTT.

The genes are TRBV6-7 and TRBJ2-3, with a tentative D call TRBD1 (5 bases). TRBV6-7 is noted as an ORF with a role that remains uncertain. The ends were cut back, 4 bases at V and 6 bases at J, with 32 bases in the middle. The CDR3 totals 20 residues. CDR3 bases: TGTGCCAGCAGTTGCAGTTCACCTCGACTTCTCCTAAGGACATGGGATACGCAGTATTTT. It translates to CASSCSSPRLLLRTWDTQYF.

CDR3 loop: CASSLADGYNEQFF. The CDR3 DNA reads as TGTGCCAGCAGCTTAGCGGACGGATACAATGAGCAGTTCTTC. This chain links TRBV11-3 with TRBJ2-1; D is uncertain. The CDR3 is made up of 14 amino acids. Per the germline V gene, CDR1 is SGHNT and CDR2 is YENEEA. The ends were cut back, 1 base at V and 4 bases at J, with 8 bases in the middle.

The chain joins TRBV6-2 or TRBV6-3 to TRBJ2-1, with D possibly matching TRBD1 (5 bases). This CDR3 has 13 amino acids. V gave up 1 base and J gave up 5 bases, with 6 bases separating them. CDR1 and CDR2 (germline): MNHEY, SVGEGT. This CDR3 is CASSYYRNNEQFF. CDR3 nucleotide sequence: TGTGCCAGCAGTTACTACAGGAACAATGAGCAGTTCTTC.

This clone was observed once. The chain carries TRBV14 and TRBJ1-2; D uncertain. Germline CDR1 is SGHDN and CDR2 is FVKESK. There are 13 residues in the CDR3. V lost 4 bases, J lost 6 bases, and 12 bases lay in between. CDR3 nucleotides: TGTGCCAGCAGCCCCCACAGTGATCATGGCTACACCTTC. Translating it yields CASSPHSDHGYTF.

The rearrangement uses TRBV15 and TRBJ1-2; 8 nucleotides agree with TRBD1. With 0 bases clipped from V and 8 bases from J, the junction kept 5 bases outside the gene matches. The CDR3 contains 14 residues. Germline V gene sequence: CDR1 LNHNV, CDR2 YYDKDF (reference sequence). CDR3 in DNA: TGTGCCACCAGCAGAGAGAGGACAGGGACCGGCTACACCTTC. Encoded protein: CATSRERTGTGYTF. Together with reference TRBV15 and TRBJ1-2, the CDR3 gives the full variable domain: DAMVIQNPRYQVTQFGKPVTLSCSQTLNHNVMYWYQQKSSQAPKLLFHYYDKDFNNEADTPDNFQSRRPNTSFCFLDIRSPGLGDTAMYLCATSRERTGTGYTFGSGTRLTVV.

This chain links TRBV7-2 with TRBJ2-7; 10 bases are a match to TRBD1. The V gene end was trimmed by 0 bases and the J gene end by 3 bases; junction bases not matched to a gene: 2. Germline V gene sequence: CDR1 SGHTA, CDR2 FQGNSA. The CDR3 has 15 amino acids. CDR3 sequence reads: CASSLARDRGYEQYF. The CDR3 bases are TGTGCCAGCAGCTTAGCGCGGGACAGGGGCTACGAGCAGTACTTC.

The rearrangement uses TRBV4-2 and TRBJ2-5; 11 bases are shared with TRBD2. The germline V gene has CDR1 LGHNA and CDR2 YNFKEQ. The CDR3 runs 16 residues. Trimming removed 4 bases from V and 5 bases from J; junction bases left unmatched: 9. The CDR3 bases are TGTGCCAGCAGCCTCCTCTCTAGCGGGAGGAGGGAGACCCAGTACTTC. Its translation: CASSLLSSGRRETQYF.

V and J are TRBV7-2 and TRBJ2-7, with D perhaps given as TRBD1 or TRBD2 (5 bases each). V lost 2 bases and J lost 2, with 10 bases in between. Germline V gene sequence: CDR1 SGHTA, CDR2 FQGNSA. The CDR3 runs 14 residues. The CDR3 reads CASSLFPGPYEQYF. For the CDR3, the DNA is TGTGCCAGCAGCTTATTCCCGGGACCCTACGAGCAGTACTTC.

The chain recombines TRBV6-6 with TRBJ2-2, with unresolved D. This CDR3 is built from 14 residues. The V gene lost 4 bases and the J gene lost 4 bases, with 10 bases spanning the gap. The germline gives CDR1 MNHNY, CDR2 SVGAGI (reference sequence). Here the CDR3 DNA reads TGTGCCAGCAGTTCCCGGTATCCCACCGGGGAGCTGTTTTTT. Protein sequence: CASSSRYPTGELFF.

The chain combines TRBV19 with TRBJ2-7; TRBD1 aligns across 9 bases. The CDR3 sequence is 13 residues long. Germline CDR1 is LNHDA and CDR2 is SQIVND (reference sequence). After removal of 10 bases from V and 3 bases from J, the junction contained 7 bases not matched to a gene. The CDR3 region is CATGPGQGYEQYF. The CDR3 DNA reads TGTGCCACCGGACCGGGACAGGGCTACGAGCAGTACTTC.

V and J are TRBV5-1 and TRBJ2-5, with TRBD1 identical over 7 bases. Germline CDR1 SGHRS, CDR2 YFSETQ. Germline trimming cut 4 bases from V and 2 bases from J; bases unmatched to any gene: 2. CDR3 length equals 13 residues. DNA of the CDR3: TGCGCCAGCAGCGGGGGACAGCAAGAGACCCAGTACTTC. As protein: CASSGGQQETQYF.

V and J are TRBV6-5 and TRBJ2-5; 7 positions match TRBD1. The CDR3 contains 14 residues. V was pared by 6 bases and J by 2 bases, with 6 bases of the junction left unmatched. The V gene's germline CDR1 is MNHEY and CDR2 SVGAGI. The CDR3 DNA sequence: TGTGCCAGCAGCTCGGGGACAGAGCAAGAGACCCAGTACTTC. It yields the protein CASSSGTEQETQYF.

The rearrangement links TRBV29-1 to TRBJ2-1; D is unresolved. The V gene lost 7 bases and the J gene lost 0 bases, with 7 bases spanning the gap. The CDR3 is 12 amino acids. The germline V gene encodes CDR1 SQVTM and CDR2 ANQGSEA. The CDR3 sequence: CSGTASYNEQFF. In nucleotides, the CDR3 is TGCAGCGGTACCGCCTCCTACAATGAGCAGTTCTTC.

This clone was seen a single time. This CDR3 is also generated by other DNA sequences in the sample. The chain carries TRBV12-3 or TRBV12-4 and TRBJ2-7; unclear D gene. This CDR3 spans 11 amino acids. Trimming stripped 4 bases from V and 3 bases from J, with 4 bases between. As DNA, the CDR3 is TGTGCCAGCAGTTCTGTCTACGAGCAGTACTTC. Its translation: CASSSVYEQYF.

The rearrangement joins TRBV6-6 to TRBJ1-6; 7 bases line up with TRBD1. V was clipped by 5 bases and J by 7 bases; unmatched bases: 8. The germline V gene has CDR1 MNHNY and CDR2 SVGAGI (reference sequence). This CDR3 region has 15 residues. CDR3 DNA: TGTGCCAGCAGTACACCGGGACAGATAAATTCACCCCTCCACTTT. It specifies CASSTPGQINSPLHF.

V usage is TRBV12-3 or TRBV12-4 and J usage is TRBJ1-5; perhaps TRBD1 as D (5 bases). V gave up 5 bases and J gave up 6 bases, with 5 bases separating them. CDR3 length: 11 residues. CDR3 sequence (DNA): TGTGCCAGCAGTACAGGTCAGCCCCAGCATTTT. This translates into CASSTGQPQHF.

This chain joins TRBV11-2 and TRBJ1-3; 8 bases fit TRBD1. CDR1 and CDR2 (germline): SGHAT, FQNNGV. The CDR3 covers 15 residues. The J segment lost 4 bases and the V segment lost 1 base, leaving 3 bases of the junction unmatched. The CDR3 bases are TGTGCCAGCAGCTTAGCAGGGGGCCCAGGAAACACCATATATTTT. It codes for CASSLAGGPGNTIYF.